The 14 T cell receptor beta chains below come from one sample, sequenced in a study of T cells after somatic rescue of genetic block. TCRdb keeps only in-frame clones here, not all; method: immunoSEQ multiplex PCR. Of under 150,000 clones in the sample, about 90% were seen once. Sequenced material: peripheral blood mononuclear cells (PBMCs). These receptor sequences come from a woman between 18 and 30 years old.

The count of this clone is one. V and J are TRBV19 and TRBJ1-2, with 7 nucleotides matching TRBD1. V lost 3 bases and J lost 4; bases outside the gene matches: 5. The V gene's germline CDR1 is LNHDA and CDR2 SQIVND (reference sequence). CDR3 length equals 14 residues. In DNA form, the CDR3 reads TGTGCCAGTAGTATCAGACAGGGACCCTATGGCTACACCTTC. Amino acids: CASSIRQGPYGYTF.

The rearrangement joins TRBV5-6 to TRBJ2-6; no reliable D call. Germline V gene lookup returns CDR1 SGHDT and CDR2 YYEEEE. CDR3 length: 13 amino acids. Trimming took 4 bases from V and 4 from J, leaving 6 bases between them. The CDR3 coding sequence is TGTGCCAGCAGCAATGGGGGGGCCAACGTCCTGACTTTC. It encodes CASSNGGANVLTF.

Written as DNA, the CDR3 is TGTGCCAGCAGACCTACCGACAGGGAATATGGCTACACCTTC. Residues: CASRPTDREYGYTF. The chain is built from TRBV5-4 and TRBJ1-2; 7 positions match TRBD1. The CDR3 runs 14 residues. Germline V CDR1 and CDR2: SGHNT, YYREEE (reference sequence). V lost 5 bases and J lost 5; bases outside the gene matches: 9.

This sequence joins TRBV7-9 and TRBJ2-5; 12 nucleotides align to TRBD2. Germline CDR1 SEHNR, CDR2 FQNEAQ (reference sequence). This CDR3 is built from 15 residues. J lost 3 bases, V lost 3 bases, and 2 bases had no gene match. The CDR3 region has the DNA TGTGCCAGCAGCTTCCGACTAGCGGGGGAAGAGACCCAGTACTTC. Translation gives CASSFRLAGEETQYF.

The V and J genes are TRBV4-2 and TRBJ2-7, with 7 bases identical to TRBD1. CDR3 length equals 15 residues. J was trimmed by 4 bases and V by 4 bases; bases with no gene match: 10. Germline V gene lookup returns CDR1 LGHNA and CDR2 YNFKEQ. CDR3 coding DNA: TGTGCCAGCAGCCCAACCGGGACAGTGAAGTACGAGCAGTACTTC. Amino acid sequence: CASSPTGTVKYEQYF.

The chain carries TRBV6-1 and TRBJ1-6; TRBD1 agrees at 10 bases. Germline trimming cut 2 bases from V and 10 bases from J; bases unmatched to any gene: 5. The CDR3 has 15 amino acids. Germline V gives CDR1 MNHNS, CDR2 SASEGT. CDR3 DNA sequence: TGTGCCAGCAGTGAACTGACAGGGGGCCAATCACCCCTCCACTTT. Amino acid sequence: CASSELTGGQSPLHF.

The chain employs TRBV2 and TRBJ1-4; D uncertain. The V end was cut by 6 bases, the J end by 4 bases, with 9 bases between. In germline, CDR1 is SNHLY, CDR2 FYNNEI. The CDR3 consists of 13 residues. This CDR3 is CASRQDYNEKLFF. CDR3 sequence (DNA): TGTGCCAGCAGGCAGGATTATAATGAAAAACTGTTTTTT.

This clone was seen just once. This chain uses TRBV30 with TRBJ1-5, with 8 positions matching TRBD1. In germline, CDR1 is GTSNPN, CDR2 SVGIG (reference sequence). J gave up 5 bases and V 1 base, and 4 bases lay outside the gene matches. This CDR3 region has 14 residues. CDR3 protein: CAWSADRVHQPQHF. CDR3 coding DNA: TGTGCCTGGAGTGCGGACAGGGTTCATCAGCCCCAGCATTTT.

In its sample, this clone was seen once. In nucleotides, the CDR3 is TGCGCCAGCAGCCAAGAGGGCCTAAATACAGATACGCAGTATTTT. Its translation: CASSQEGLNTDTQYF. The chain combines TRBV4-1 with TRBJ2-3; D is uncertain. The germline V and J ends were trimmed by 0 bases and 3 bases, with 10 bases remaining between them. Germline V gene data show CDR1 as MGHRA and CDR2 as YSYEKL. The CDR3 length is 15 residues.

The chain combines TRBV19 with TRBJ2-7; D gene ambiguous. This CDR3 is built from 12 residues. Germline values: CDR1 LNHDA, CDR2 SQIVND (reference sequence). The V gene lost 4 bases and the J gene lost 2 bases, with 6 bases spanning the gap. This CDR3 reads CASSTRTYEQYF. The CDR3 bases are TGTGCCAGTAGTACCAGAACCTACGAGCAGTACTTC.

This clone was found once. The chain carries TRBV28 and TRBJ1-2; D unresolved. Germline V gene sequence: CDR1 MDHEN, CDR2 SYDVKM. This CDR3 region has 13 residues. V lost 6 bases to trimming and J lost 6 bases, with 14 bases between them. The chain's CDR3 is CASRLGWADGYTF. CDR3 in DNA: TGTGCCAGCAGACTAGGATGGGCCGATGGCTACACCTTC.

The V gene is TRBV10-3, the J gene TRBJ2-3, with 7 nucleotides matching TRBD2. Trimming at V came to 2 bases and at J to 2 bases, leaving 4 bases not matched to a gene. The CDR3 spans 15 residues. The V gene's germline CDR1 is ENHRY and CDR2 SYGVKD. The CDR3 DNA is TGTGCCATCAGTGAGGTTCTAGCGGACACAGATACGCAGTATTTT. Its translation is CAISEVLADTDTQYF.

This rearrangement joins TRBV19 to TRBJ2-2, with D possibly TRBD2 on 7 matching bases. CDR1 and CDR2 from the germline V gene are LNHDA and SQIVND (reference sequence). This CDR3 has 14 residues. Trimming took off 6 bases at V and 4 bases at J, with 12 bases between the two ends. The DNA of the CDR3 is TGTGCCAGTAGCCTAGGGGGGGCCACCGGGGAGCTGTTTTTT. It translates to CASSLGGATGELFF.

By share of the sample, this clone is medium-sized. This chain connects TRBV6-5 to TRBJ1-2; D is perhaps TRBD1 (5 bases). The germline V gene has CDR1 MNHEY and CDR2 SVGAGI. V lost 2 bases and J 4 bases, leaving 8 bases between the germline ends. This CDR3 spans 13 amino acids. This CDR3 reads CASSYEQAYGYTF. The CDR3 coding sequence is TGTGCCAGCAGTTACGAACAGGCCTATGGCTACACCTTC.